The T cell receptor (beta chain) under discussion was sequenced for a study of blood T cell repertoires in COVID-19. Study background: Both acute and convalescent COVID-19 samples were obtained from the United States, Italy and Spain.

This table comes from immunoSEQ multiplex PCR, and its TCRdb copy is limited to in-frame clones, with some not included. The table lists 110,000 to 150,000 clones, around 80% of them singletons. V was shortened by 0 bases and J by 5 bases, with 4 bases between the two germline ends. This CDR3 has 12 amino acids. Looked up from germline, CDR1 is SGDLS and CDR2 is YYNGEE. This clone occurred a few times. The rearrangement uses TRBV9 and TRBJ2-3, with unresolved D. The clonotype comes from a man between 65 and 85 years old who had recovered from COVID-19. The specimen sequenced was peripheral blood. CDR3 protein: CASSVAGDTQYF. DNA for the CDR3: TGTGCCAGCAGCGTAGCGGGAGATACGCAGTATTTT.